A selection of T cell receptor beta chains follows, all from one sample in a study of T cell responses to AZD1222 COVID-19 vaccine. The method was immunoSEQ multiplex PCR; TCRdb's version includes in-frame clones alone and lacks a portion of them. The sample records about 140,000 clones, about 90% being singletons. The sequences come from peripheral blood, collected 28 days after the second dose of the MenACWY control vaccine. These receptors all stem from an adult who received the MenACWY meningococcal vaccine as a control. CDR3s include the opening cysteine and the closing phenylalanine or tryptophan. A D gene is named only where the DNA matches it firmly.

v_call: TRBV19; d_call: TRBD2; cdr3_aa: CATKNWGGPDKQFF
v_call: TRBV28; d_call: TRBD2; cdr3_aa: CASSNYRDYPYEQYF
v_call: TRBV28; d_call: TRBD1; cdr3_aa: CASSLQGHSGNTIYF
v_call: TRBV29-1; d_call: -; cdr3_aa: CSVEAPGGELFF
v_call: TRBV28; d_call: -; cdr3_aa: CASSQGRNYGYTF
v_call: TRBV9; d_call: -; cdr3_aa: CASSVNINTGELFF
v_call: TRBV24-1; d_call: -; cdr3_aa: CATSDLGGSYNEQFF
v_call: TRBV24-1; d_call: TRBD1; cdr3_aa: CATSLTGTQETQYF
v_call: TRBV5-4; d_call: -; cdr3_aa: CASSLDSTDTQYF
v_call: TRBV6-5; d_call: -; cdr3_aa: CASSLRDAGWETQYF
v_call: TRBV5-1; d_call: -; cdr3_aa: CASSLGSNTEAFF
v_call: TRBV7-2; d_call: -; cdr3_aa: CASSLGPAGDSGNTIYF
v_call: TRBV2; d_call: TRBD1; cdr3_aa: CASSDRGTPTNYGYTF
v_call: TRBV6-4; d_call: -; cdr3_aa: CASSRALPSYEQYF
v_call: TRBV18; d_call: TRBD1; cdr3_aa: CASSAYTAGGAGDTEAFF
v_call: TRBV27; d_call: -; cdr3_aa: CASSLGAGHRGGYEQYF
v_call: TRBV7-2; d_call: TRBD2; cdr3_aa: CASRGPGLASETQYF
v_call: TRBV28; d_call: TRBD1; cdr3_aa: CASSYASAGTGYEQYF
v_call: TRBV27; d_call: TRBD2; cdr3_aa: CASSRLAGVGELFF
v_call: TRBV24-1; d_call: -; cdr3_aa: CATSDSRTAAQETQYF
v_call: TRBV3-1/TRBV3-2; d_call: -; cdr3_aa: CASSQKRSDSHSGNTIYF
v_call: TRBV7-2; d_call: TRBD1; cdr3_aa: CASSSGQSFYNEQFF
v_call: TRBV5-6; d_call: -; cdr3_aa: CASSLGGTNYGYTF
v_call: TRBV12-3/TRBV12-4; d_call: TRBD1; cdr3_aa: CASRGTASPLHF
v_call: TRBV5-1; d_call: -; cdr3_aa: CASSGDTQYF
v_call: TRBV6-5; d_call: -; cdr3_aa: CASSSGNEQFF
v_call: TRBV19; d_call: -; cdr3_aa: CASSYGWAGISPLHF
v_call: TRBV19; d_call: TRBD1; cdr3_aa: CASTNPGGQGVPGANVLTF
v_call: TRBV4-3; d_call: -; cdr3_aa: CASSQEVGSYGYTF
v_call: TRBV28; d_call: -; cdr3_aa: CASSLSRGQPQHF
v_call: TRBV29-1; d_call: -; cdr3_aa: CSVQGTPYF
v_call: TRBV5-1; d_call: TRBD1; cdr3_aa: CASSLVPGGSGDTQYF
v_call: TRBV10-3; d_call: -; cdr3_aa: CAISEPTGKDYNEQFF
v_call: TRBV19; d_call: -; cdr3_aa: CASSIPGFQPQHF
v_call: TRBV19; d_call: TRBD1; cdr3_aa: CASTLRGQGANTGELFF
v_call: TRBV28; d_call: TRBD2; cdr3_aa: CASLGWGTSDAGTQYF
v_call: TRBV27; d_call: -; cdr3_aa: CASSLEVLDSPLHF
v_call: TRBV15; d_call: -; cdr3_aa: CATSRSRGGPYEQYF
v_call: TRBV5-5; d_call: -; cdr3_aa: CASTQARGLAGNTIYF
v_call: TRBV10-3; d_call: -; cdr3_aa: CAISEQISTNEKLFF
v_call: TRBV6-5; d_call: -; cdr3_aa: CASRKPLQGDEQYF
v_call: TRBV6-1; d_call: -; cdr3_aa: CASSEVGSGANVLTF
v_call: TRBV23-1; d_call: -; cdr3_aa: CASSRAAPISYSYNEQFF
v_call: TRBV19; d_call: TRBD1; cdr3_aa: CASSIGGQGSSYEQYF
v_call: TRBV2; d_call: -; cdr3_aa: CASSGRDEGPQHF